One T cell receptor beta chain is described in this entry. This clonotype was recorded many times. What antigen it recognizes has not been identified. Base qualities are not provided; no much larger clone lies one nucleotide away. Libraries were constructed by multiplex PCR. This sample was sequenced with an Illumina HiSeq 4000. To build TCR beta libraries, CDR3 regions were amplified by Arm-PCR using iRepertoire HTBI primers. Before sequencing, the PCR products underwent gel purification. Per the authors' processing: Gene usage analysis of CDR3 amino acid clonotypes relied on the 62 TRBV and 14 TRBJ segments identified across samples. COPE and FqMerger were used to merge the filtered high-quality paired reads into contigs. Contigs were aligned with BLAST to IMGT TRBV, TRBD and TRBJ reference genes, and CDR3 was defined per IMGT. Highly expanded clones were defined as clonotypes with a frequency above 0.1%. Shannon entropy served as the measure of repertoire diversity, while the Gini coefficient captured V-J evenness. Public clonotypes were defined as clonotypes shared by more than one individual. TCRdb cleaned the public reads at Q25 with fastp, built clones with MiXCR and kept in-frame beta chains. Each entry is one CDR3 protein sequence, shown with its most common DNA and genes. These V and J calls derive from TCRdb rather than the authors' analysis. Within this sample are 450,000 to 600,000 distinct CDR3 sequences, with roughly 15% of them counted one time only. The ten largest clonotypes hold approximately 12% of the sample.

This sample was included in a study of regulatory T cells in long-lasting Graves disease (dated by TCRdb to the early 2020s). In the study overall: Newly diagnosed Graves' disease patients had taken antithyroid drugs for less than 3 months. Peripheral blood TCR sequencing and RNA sequencing compared persistent Graves' disease patients with newly diagnosed Graves' disease patients. The study was registered as a clinical trial and conducted in China. A total of some 35 samples underwent TCR sequencing: about 13 from persistent and about 20 from newly diagnosed Graves' disease patients.

The research as a whole found: The small sample size was acknowledged by the authors as a limitation that may reduce accuracy. A larger number of public clonotypes was shared among persistent patients (approximately 2,600) than among newly diagnosed patients (around 870). The study examined only peripheral blood because the primary lesion, thyroid tissue, could not be accessed. Lower TCR Shannon entropy and fewer highly expanded clones were observed in persistent Graves' disease patients than in newly diagnosed patients, which suggested clonal expansion. Sequencing and analysis were restricted to the TCR beta chain.

Read against the paper, the sample's time point label means: newly diagnosed GD, antithyroid drugs for less than 3 months. For both TCR sequencing and RNA sequencing, RNA was extracted from PBMCs using TRIzol. The diagnosis of Graves' disease was made according to American Thyroid Association guidelines. Patients were recruited from an endocrinology department in Xi'an, China. From each patient, 8 to 10 milliliters of peripheral blood was collected into an EDTA anticoagulant tube. PBMCs were isolated by Ficoll Paque Plus density gradient separation without further T cell sorting. An Agilent 2100 Bioanalyzer and agarose gel were used to assess RNA quality, and a NanoDrop 2000 was used to measure RNA concentration. These data are also associated with another study on T cells in Graves' hyperthyroidism and ophthalmopathy. As that second study puts it: A patient counted as having stable Graves' hyperthyroidism if no progression to ophthalmopathy occurred over 18 months of follow-up. Hyperthyroidism patients were aged 18 to 65 years and newly diagnosed, with disease duration of less than 2 months. Exclusion was applied to patients with uncontrolled infections, other autoimmune diseases, pregnancy or lactation. Diagnoses were established on the basis of clinical symptoms, serum thyroxine and TRAb, thyroid ultrasound, and orbital computed tomography. The first round of RT-PCR for the TCR CDR3 was performed with the HTBI primer set and the Qiagen OneStep RT-PCR kit. Blood samples also contained most of the expanded thyroid clonotypes (frequency above 0.001), which suggests that blood repertoires may reflect thyroid immune responses. A 13 V-J signature model separated ophthalmopathy from stable hyperthyroidism, with roughly 88% sensitivity and 81.08% specificity in cross-validation and 80%/75% in testing. In validation, progression to ophthalmopathy was predicted by the model with nearly 71% sensitivity and roughly 72% specificity, a median of around 6.5 months before onset. A discovery cohort of around 98 patients, approximately 45 with Graves' ophthalmopathy and approximately 60 with stable Graves' hyperthyroidism, was used to find distinguishing TCR V-J signatures. An independent validation cohort of under 20 hyperthyroidism patients and 17 patients who later progressed to ophthalmopathy tested prospective prediction of ophthalmopathy. The approximately 98 discovery patients were randomly divided into training and test sets at a 7:3 ratio. In addition, the study compared T-cell repertoires in thyroid tissue and in blood from roughly 6 Graves' hyperthyroidism patients. Once sampling was done, hyperthyroidism patients were given methimazole at a starting dose of 30 mg daily, whereas ophthalmopathy patients were given high-dose intravenous methylprednisolone. Libraries were constructed in a second round of multiplex PCR, after which size selection and purification were carried out. Libraries were sequenced paired-end with 100 bp reads on an Illumina HiSeq2000. SOAPnuke was used to process the raw data, with reads discarded if the reads contained adapters or uncalled bases, had a mean Phred below 15, or lacked an exact constant-primer or identifier match. High-quality paired reads were merged with COPE v1.2.5, and unique nucleotide sequences were defined as clonotypes. MiTCR v1.1 was used to align the clonotypes against IMGT TRBV, TRBD and TRBJ reference segments. Only V-J combinations with frequency above 0.0001, covering 99% to 99.2% of repertoires, were analysed. The TCS score was defined as the ratio of F50 (clonal expansion) to E x V (chaos), calculated using BLOSUM62-based TCRdist between CDR3 peptides within each V-J. Welch's t-statistics and random forest reduced fewer than 600 V-J features to about 12, which were used in a naive Bayes classifier (R e1071). No statistical method was used to fix the sample size in advance, and group allocation was not hidden from the investigators. The paper reports TCR Vbeta CDR3 sequencing of over 130 peripheral blood samples: over 40 ophthalmopathy, under 85 hyperthyroidism and 17 progressor patients.

The sample in question was peripheral blood mononuclear cells (PBMCs), obtained at new diagnosis, from a patient treated with antithyroid drugs. The receptor was isolated from a middle-aged man with Graves disease. Donor details come from another sample of the same person, matched by shared clones.

The nucleotide sequence is given as TGTGCCAGCAGCCAAGATCCCGGAAACTATGGCTACACCTTC. The translation is CASSQDPGNYGYTF. The chain links TRBV3-1 with TRBJ1-2, with the D gene too uncertain to name. CDR1 and CDR2 (LGHDT, YNNKEL) derive from the germline V gene (reference sequence). V was cut back by 0 bases and J by 2 bases, leaving a gap of 7 bases between them. Its CDR3 holds 14 amino acids, cysteine through phenylalanine. The read is trimmed to its CDR3 DNA, 42 bases read in frame from base 1.